This TCR beta chain was obtained from a study of cytotoxic CD8 clonotypes in ibrutinib-treated CLL. Broader study findings: Exceeding age-matched healthy donors, baseline clonality also tracked the counts of circulating CD8+ T cells. Public clonotypes showed up rarely, and on treatment they shrank or held steady. The study found clonality rose at ibrutinib response, then fell toward baseline at progression.

Worth noting for this clone: Its antigen is unknown.

CDR3 length equals 14 residues. Germline CDR1 reads SNHLY; CDR2 reads FYNNEI. J was trimmed by 8 bases and V by 7 bases; bases with no gene match: 13. Sequencing was designed to attain a depth spanning 1 in 200,000 to 1 in 1 million T cells. Sequencing was performed with immunoSEQ multiplex PCR; in TCRdb, only in-frame clones are kept and a portion is missing. Here the sample spans fewer than 400,000 clones, roughly 67% being singletons. Material: PBMCs, obtained after 36 months of ibrutinib treatment. V gene TRBV2 combines with J gene TRBJ1-2; 7 positions agree with TRBD1. The TCR sequence derives from a human donor with chronic lymphocytic leukemia. The CDR3 reads CASNREGAHRGYTF. For the CDR3, the DNA is TGTGCCAGCAACCGGGAGGGGGCGCATCGAGGCTACACCTTC. The full variable domain, in which reference TRBV2 and TRBJ1-2 provide the parts outside the CDR3, is EPEVTQTPSHQVTQMGQEVILRCVPISNHLYFYWYRQILGQKVEFLVSFYNNEISEKSEIFDDQFSVERPDGSNFTLKIRSTKLEDSAMYFCASNREGAHRGYTFGSGTRLTVV.